A selection of T cell receptor beta chains follows, all from one sample in a study of metastatic and nonmetastatic thyroid tumors. Via MiXCR, TCRdb re-called the PCR reads. The sample includes 3,000 to 4,000 clones, about 20% of them seen just once. Material for sequencing was tumor tissue. The receptors stem from a male donor with papillary thyroid cancer or a benign thyroid nodule (not recorded which). Some clones in this sample may be carry-over from other donors' samples. The CDR3 runs from the conserved cysteine through the conserved F or W. A D gene is named only where the DNA matches it firmly. For some rows the clone size is stated as once, few or many, or as a class when expanded; others skip it.

j_gene	abundance	v_gene	d_gene	CDR3nt	CDR3aa
TRBJ2-2	NA	TRBV6-4	TRBD2	TGTGCCAGCAGTGGGACTAGCGACATTACCGGGGAGCTGTTTTTT	CASSGTSDITGELFF
TRBJ2-7	NA	TRBV20-1	NA	TGCAGTGCTAGAGATCACCTTCTCAATCTGGCCGAGCAGTACTTC	CSARDHLLNLAEQYF
TRBJ2-3	many	TRBV5-8	NA	TGTGCCAGCAGCTCTCAGGCAGATACGCAGTATTTT	CASSSQADTQYF
TRBJ2-5	NA	TRBV6-1	TRBD1	TGTGCCAGCAGGGAACAGGGGCGCCGGGAGACCCAGTACTTC	CASREQGRRETQYF
TRBJ2-7	NA	TRBV28	NA	TGTGCCAGCAGTTCTGGTAGCGGCTACGAGCAGTACTTC	CASSSGSGYEQYF
TRBJ2-2	NA	TRBV11-2	NA	TGTGCCAGCAGCTTAGAGTACACCGGGGAGCTGTTTTTT	CASSLEYTGELFF
TRBJ2-7	NA	TRBV5-7	NA	TGTGCCAGCAGCTTGGATCCTACGGGTGAGCAGTACTTC	CASSLDPTGEQYF